This T cell receptor (beta chain) comes out of a study of Graves' ophthalmopathy and Graves' hyperthyroidism. The table lists this clonotype with many counts. The junction departs from the called germline gene at one end, perhaps through a read error. The sequenced template was RNA, covering the TCR beta CDR3 region. An opening RT-PCR round employed HTBI primers and preceded a second-round multiplex PCR. TCRdb independently ran MiXCR on the multiplex PCR reads; one entry per CDR3 protein. Of hundreds of thousands of distinct CDR3 sequences in the sample, 22% are singletons; the top ten hold roughly 6.9%. The CDR3 has 15 residues. Germline values: CDR1 MDHEN, CDR2 SYDVKM. Patients newly diagnosed with hyperthyroidism, under 2 months' duration, were aged 18 to 65, the study reports.

Input material: peripheral blood. The TCR sequence derives from a woman aged 18-29 years with stable Graves' hyperthyroidism. Some clones in this sample may be carry-over from other donors' samples. The chain has TRBV28 and TRBJ2-4, with D perhaps assigned TRBD1 or TRBD2 (5 bases each). The CDR3 nucleotides are TGTGCCAGCATCCGTGCGGGTGGGGCCAAAAACATTAAGTACTTC. Amino acid sequence: CASIRAGGAKNIKYF.